This T cell receptor (beta chain) was identified during a study of T cell responses to AZD1222 COVID-19 vaccine. General observations from the study: Unmutated regions of variants are reportedly targeted by nearly half of spike-specific TCRs. The donor cohort was predominantly white British with a female majority, and clonal diversity may have been underestimated. Without day 14 samples, only post-peak T cell repertoires were studied. The number of AZD1222 recipients seropositive at baseline was only 5 to 7.

V lost 0 bases, J lost 0 bases, and 11 bases lay in between. Germline V gene sequence: CDR1 LGHNA, CDR2 YNFKEQ. CDR3 length: 17 residues. The data were produced by immunoSEQ multiplex PCR, yet TCRdb's version contains in-frame clones alone and is incomplete. In the table there are just over 150,000 clones, around nine tenths of which are singletons. Comment on this clone: The antigen is undetermined.

The chain recombines TRBV4-2 with TRBJ1-4; tentatively, D is TRBD1 (5 bases). This receptor was taken from an adult in good health. This specimen consisted of peripheral blood, obtained on day 0 of AZD1222 vaccination. The DNA of the CDR3 is TGTGCCAGCAGCCAAGATCCCCAGGGCACAACTAATGAAAAACTGTTTTTT. Translation: CASSQDPQGTTNEKLFF.